Shown below are 20 T cell receptor beta chains from a single sample sequenced in a study of cytomegalovirus exposure and HLA in healthy donors. Primers: 60 Vbeta forward and 13 Jbeta reverse. The assay was immunoSEQ multiplex PCR, and TCRdb's table has in-frame clones only and misses some. The data contain about 99,000 clones, about three quarters of them seen just once; the ten biggest clones take up roughly 5%. What was sequenced was PBMCs. Receptors originate from a man aged 60 to 69 in good health and CMV-seropositive.

The J gene is TRBJ2-5, the V gene TRBV6-1; possibly TRBD2 for D (5 bases). This CDR3 comprises 15 residues. The V gene lost 0 bases and the J gene lost 4 bases, with 12 bases spanning the gap. Germline assignment: CDR1 MNHNS and CDR2 SASEGT. The CDR3 protein is CASSEARVHGETQYF. In nucleotides, the CDR3 is TGTGCCAGCAGTGAAGCGCGGGTACACGGAGAGACCCAGTACTTC.

This sequence joins TRBV7-2 and TRBJ1-2; D is undetermined. Trimming stripped 0 bases from V and 6 bases from J, with 8 bases between. Germline lookup yields CDR1 SGHTA and CDR2 FQGNSA. CDR3 length: 13 residues. The CDR3 region is CASSLAFGNGYTF. In nucleotides, the CDR3 is TGTGCCAGCAGCTTAGCGTTTGGCAATGGCTACACCTTC.

The CDR3 protein is CASSQPTKLGDKTDRANYGYTF. In DNA, the CDR3 is TGTGCCAGCAGCCAACCCACTAAGCTTGGAGATAAGACCGACAGGGCCAACTATGGCTACACCTTC. The chain is built from TRBV4-2 and TRBJ1-2; TRBD1 agrees at 7 bases. The CDR3 has 22 residues. The germline gives CDR1 LGHNA, CDR2 YNFKEQ. V shed 2 bases, J shed 2 bases, and the junction held 26 bases outside the gene matches.

The genes are TRBV5-1 and TRBJ1-4; TRBD1 agrees at 11 bases. CDR3 length: 16 amino acids. Per germline, CDR1 SGHRS and CDR2 YFSETQ. V shed 4 bases and J 0 bases; nucleotides not matched to a gene: 2. The CDR3 protein is CASSTGQGATNEKLFF. The CDR3 nucleotides are TGCGCCAGCAGCACGGGACAGGGGGCAACTAATGAAAAACTGTTTTTT.

The chain uses TRBV5-4 and TRBJ2-7, with TRBD1 as a possible D gene (5 bases). This CDR3 has 13 amino acids. CDR1 is SGHNT and CDR2 is YYREEE in the germline V gene (reference sequence). Trimming left V 0 bases short and J 6 bases short, with 10 bases between. The CDR3 loop reads CASSLGGETEQYF. CDR3 sequence (DNA): TGTGCCAGCAGCTTGGGGGGCGAGACCGAGCAGTACTTC. The variable domain in full, with the rest retrieved from reference TRBV5-4 and TRBJ2-7, is ETGVTQSPTHLIKTRGQQVTLRCSSQSGHNTVSWYQQALGQGPQFIFQYYREEENGRGNFPPRFSGLQFPNYSSELNVNALELDDSALYLCASSLGGETEQYFGPGTRLTVT.

The genes are TRBV21-1 and TRBJ1-5; TRBD1, the D gene given by the table, was not confirmed from the DNA. TRBV21-1 is reported as a pseudogene. CDR3 length: 13 residues. The CDR3, as DNA: TGTGCCAGCAGCAAAGGGGGCCGGAGGCCCCAGCATTTT. Translation: CASSKGGRRPQHF.

This clone was detected only a few times. V usage is TRBV6-6 and J usage is TRBJ1-1, with 9 bases that match TRBD1. Germline CDR1 and CDR2: MNHNY and SVGAGI (reference sequence). J lost 4 bases, V lost 6 bases, and 3 bases had no gene match. The CDR3 sequence is 13 residues long. The chain's CDR3 is CASRGQGPTEAFF. In DNA form, the CDR3 reads TGTGCCAGCAGGGGACAGGGACCCACTGAAGCTTTCTTT.

This clone was seen once. An end of the junction differs from the germline gene, which may be a read error. This sequence joins TRBV27 and TRBJ2-3, with 8 bases matching TRBD1. CDR3 length equals 13 residues. Germline loops: CDR1 MNHEY, CDR2 SMNVEV (reference sequence). This chain's CDR3 is CASQQGDTDTQYF. In DNA, the CDR3 is TGCGCCAGCCAACAGGGGGACACAGATACGCAGTATTTT.

The V and J genes are TRBV6-4 and TRBJ2-2, with D perhaps matching TRBD2 (6 bases). From germline, CDR1 is MRHNA and CDR2 SNTAGT. The CDR3 runs 16 residues. V was trimmed by 3 bases and J by 4 bases, leaving 15 bases between them. The CDR3 reads CASSDGRGRGTGELFF. The CDR3 DNA is TGTGCCAGCAGTGATGGTCGGGGGAGAGGCACCGGGGAGCTGTTTTTT.

A single count supports this clone. The gene calls are TRBV18 and TRBJ2-7; D is perhaps TRBD1 (6 bases). Germline CDR1 reads KGHSH; CDR2 reads LQKENI. The V and J ends lost 3 bases and 4 bases respectively, with 10 bases between them. This CDR3 region has 13 residues. CDR3 DNA sequence: TGTGCCAGCTCACCTGGACAGACATACGAGCAGTACTTC. This sequence encodes CASSPGQTYEQYF.

The chain is built from TRBV14 and TRBJ1-6; possible D gene TRBD1, 5 bases. Deletions cut 4 bases from V and 10 bases from J, with 14 bases between. The CDR3 runs to 14 residues. Looked up from germline, CDR1 is SGHDN and CDR2 is FVKESK. The CDR3 sequence: CASSLTGLSSPLHF. The CDR3 DNA sequence: TGTGCCAGCAGCCTTACAGGTTTAAGCTCACCCCTCCACTTT.

The chain uses TRBV18 and TRBJ2-1, with 9 bases identical to TRBD2. CDR3 length: 15 residues. The junction had 7 bases not matched to a gene; V was cut back by 3 bases and J by 7 bases. Per germline, CDR1 KGHSH and CDR2 LQKENI. Written as DNA, the CDR3 is TGTGCCAGCTCACCGGCGGGGGGGCGTTGGAATGAGCAGTTCTTC. Translating gives CASSPAGGRWNEQFF. Supplemented by reference TRBV18 and TRBJ2-1, the full variable domain reads NAGVMQNPRHLVRRRGQEARLRCSPMKGHSHVYWYRQLPEEGLKFMVYLQKENIIDESGMPKERFSAEFPKEGPSILRIQQVVRGDSAAYFCASSPAGGRWNEQFFGPGTRLTVL.

V is TRBV2 and J is TRBJ1-5, with 7 bases lining up with TRBD1. The length of the CDR3 is 15 residues. With 6 bases clipped from V and 1 base from J, the junction kept 6 bases outside the gene matches. Germline V gene lookup returns CDR1 SNHLY and CDR2 FYNNEI. This CDR3 reads CASRQGLESNQPQHF. In DNA, the CDR3 is TGTGCCAGCAGACAGGGGTTGGAGAGCAATCAGCCCCAGCATTTT.

The chain couples TRBV5-5 to TRBJ1-1; no clear D gene. The V end was cut by 4 bases, the J end by 7 bases, with 14 bases between. CDR1 is SGHKS and CDR2 is YYEKEE in the germline V gene (reference sequence). This CDR3 spans 13 amino acids. CDR3 sequence: CASSPRSPYEAFF. CDR3 DNA: TGTGCCAGCAGCCCCCGGAGTCCCTATGAAGCTTTCTTT.

The genes are TRBV12-5 and TRBJ2-7, with D perhaps matching TRBD2 (7 bases). Germline lookup yields CDR1 LGHNT and CDR2 FRNRAP. The CDR3 is 15 amino acids. V was shortened by 7 bases and J by 3 bases, with 19 bases between the two germline ends. The CDR3 DNA reads TGTGCTAGTGCTATTGTCCTGGGAGGGGGCTACGAGCAGTACTTC. Amino acids: CASAIVLGGGYEQYF.

The chain joins TRBV15 to TRBJ1-5, with D uncertain. The germline V gene encodes CDR1 LNHNV and CDR2 YYDKDF (reference sequence). V lost 6 bases to trimming and J lost 5 bases, with 14 bases between them. This CDR3 has 14 amino acids. DNA for the CDR3: TGTGCCACCAGAGCCGGGTACCCCGATCAGCCCCAGCATTTT. It translates to CATRAGYPDQPQHF.

The J gene is TRBJ2-5, the V gene TRBV5-5, with 9 bases lining up with TRBD1. This CDR3 region has 15 residues. The V gene's germline CDR1 is SGHKS and CDR2 YYEKEE (reference sequence). Losses at the gene ends were 0 bases for V and 5 bases for J; bases not matched to a gene: 5. CDR3 DNA sequence: TGTGCCAGCAGCTTGGGACAGGGGGTGCCCGAGACCCAGTACTTC. Its protein product is CASSLGQGVPETQYF.

The chain has TRBV4-3 and TRBJ1-1; weak D call: TRBD1 (5 bases). Trimming shortened V by 0 bases and J by 2 bases, and 10 bases separated the two germline ends. The V gene's germline CDR1 is LGHNA and CDR2 YSLEER. The CDR3 contains 15 residues. The CDR3 DNA follows: TGCGCCAGCAGCCAAGACTTCTGGGGCAACACTGAAGCTTTCTTT. It encodes CASSQDFWGNTEAFF.

This clone has just one count. V and J are TRBV7-2 and TRBJ2-5; TRBD2 is a possible D gene (7 bases). CDR3 length equals 14 residues. Looked up from germline, CDR1 is SGHTA and CDR2 is FQGNSA. V lost 4 bases and J lost 6, with 15 bases in between. This chain's CDR3 is CASSWGGQGKTQYF. The DNA for the CDR3 is TGTGCCAGCAGCTGGGGGGGCCAGGGAAAGACCCAGTACTTC. Full variable domain (outside the CDR3, taken from reference TRBV7-2 and TRBJ2-5): GAGVSQSPSNKVTEKGKDVELRCDPISGHTALYWYRQSLGQGLEFLIYFQGNSAPDKSGLPSDRFSAERTGGSVSTLTIQRTQQEDSAVYLCASSWGGQGKTQYFGPGTRLLVL.

The chain combines TRBV5-1 with TRBJ1-2, with no clear D. V was pared by 4 bases and J by 4 bases, with 17 bases between. CDR3 size: 15 residues. CDR1 is SGHRS and CDR2 is YFSETQ in the germline V gene. CDR3 in amino acids: CASSPTMARGYGYTF. The CDR3 coding sequence is TGCGCCAGCAGCCCGACAATGGCACGGGGCTATGGCTACACCTTC.